Given below is one T cell receptor beta chain in context. This record comes from a study of blood T cell repertoires in COVID-19. Study-level background: Material from acute and convalescent COVID-19 was sourced from the United States, Italy and Spain. T cells, B-cell-depleted T cells, or PBMCs supplied cDNA or gDNA.

As processed by the authors: For nucleated cells, counts were estimated from reference gene primer amplification. Assay: immunoSEQ multiplex PCR; the TCRdb copy retains only in-frame clones and omits some. The V and J calls and clone size were taken over from that table, and D and trimming were inferred from the DNA. The sample yields over 250,000 clones, around 92% seen once. The CDR3 is 13 amino acids. After removal of 6 bases from V and 7 bases from J, the junction contained 7 bases not matched to a gene. CDR1 is SGHDT, CDR2 YYEEEE, per germline. Seattle's enrolled individuals joined amid active infection and were then monitored longitudinally.

This sequence was found in a person under 30 with COVID-19, enrolled during active disease. Material for sequencing was peripheral blood. The genes are TRBV5-6 and TRBJ2-7, with 10 bases matching TRBD1. Written as DNA, the CDR3 is TGTGCCAGCACCGGGACAGGGGACAGGGAGCAGTACTTC. Its protein product is CASTGTGDREQYF.